These 14 T cell receptor beta chains came from one sample sequenced in a study of cytomegalovirus exposure and HLA in healthy donors. In the PCR, 60 Vbeta and 13 Jbeta primers were used. Sequenced by immunoSEQ multiplex PCR; TCRdb stores in-frame clones only, minus some. The data hold over 90,000 clones, with almost 80% observed a single time. The sequenced material came from PBMCs. Receptors originate from a man aged 50-59 years in good health and CMV-seropositive.

The genes are TRBV7-8 and TRBJ1-1, with TRBD1 as a possible D gene (5 bases). The germline V gene encodes CDR1 SGHVS and CDR2 FQNEAQ. Trimming pared 5 bases from V and 11 bases from J, leaving 15 bases between. The CDR3 sequence is 12 residues long. CDR3 DNA: TGTGCCAGCAGCCCGGGACTCCACCGCGCTTTCTTT. Its protein product is CASSPGLHRAFF.

V gene TRBV27 combines with J gene TRBJ2-6; perhaps TRBD2 as D (6 bases). V was cut by 7 bases and J by 0 bases, with 10 bases left in between. In germline, CDR1 is MNHEY, CDR2 SMNVEV (reference sequence). The CDR3 has 15 amino acids. In nucleotides, the CDR3 is TGTGCCAGCATGGAGGGTTACTCTGGGGCCAACGTCCTGACTTTC. It translates to CASMEGYSGANVLTF.

The V and J genes are TRBV25-1 and TRBJ1-6; maybe TRBD1 (6 bases). The ends were cut back, 3 bases at V and 7 bases at J, with 16 bases in the middle. Germline V gene data show CDR1 as MGHDK and CDR2 as SYGVNS. The CDR3 has 16 residues. The chain's CDR3 is CASSDPRQVDNSPLHF. CDR3 nucleotides: TGTGCCAGCAGTGATCCCAGACAGGTCGACAATTCACCCCTCCACTTT.

This clone showed up just a few times. This sequence joins TRBV5-5 and TRBJ1-1, with 9 bases aligning to TRBD1. The CDR3 runs 16 residues. Germline lookup yields CDR1 SGHKS and CDR2 YYEKEE (reference sequence). Trimming cost V 3 bases and J 0 bases; bases outside gene matches: 6. CDR3 nucleotides: TGTGCCAGCAGCTCAAGACAGGGGGTAGTGAACACTGAAGCTTTCTTT. Its translation is CASSSRQGVVNTEAFF.

The sample holds one count of this clone. V gene TRBV28 combines with J gene TRBJ2-1; TRBD2 agrees at 10 bases. The germline gives CDR1 MDHEN, CDR2 SYDVKM. The CDR3 is 16 amino acids. J gave up 8 bases and V 5 bases, and 12 bases lay outside the gene matches. For the CDR3, the DNA is TGTGCCAGCAGTGTAAAAAGCGGGGGGGTTCGCGATGAGCAGTTCTTC. Its protein is CASSVKSGGVRDEQFF. Full variable domain (rest looked up from reference TRBV28 and TRBJ2-1): DVKVTQSSRYLVKRTGEKVFLECVQDMDHENMFWYRQDPGLGLRLIYFSYDVKMKEKGDIPEGYSVSREKKERFSLILESASTNQTSMYLCASSVKSGGVRDEQFFGPGTRLTVL.

This clone appeared a few times. The chain couples TRBV15 to TRBJ2-5; tentatively, D is TRBD1 (6 bases). Germline loops: CDR1 LNHNV, CDR2 YYDKDF (reference sequence). Trimming stripped 7 bases from V and 0 bases from J, with 9 bases between. The CDR3 consists of 13 residues. DNA for the CDR3: TGTGCCACCAAGAGGGGGTACCAAGAGACCCAGTACTTC. Translated: CATKRGYQETQYF.

The CDR3 here is CASIKGTAYGYTF. The CDR3 DNA reads TGTGCCAGCATCAAGGGGACAGCTTATGGCTACACCTTC. V and J are TRBV28 and TRBJ1-2; 7 bases agree with TRBD1. Germline V lookup: CDR1 MDHEN, CDR2 SYDVKM. With 7 bases clipped from V and 5 bases from J, the junction kept 7 bases outside the gene matches. CDR3 length: 13 amino acids.

V gene TRBV7-3 combines with J gene TRBJ2-1; weak D call: TRBD2 (6 bases). Per the germline V gene, CDR1 is SGHTA and CDR2 is FQGTGA. V lost 5 bases to trimming and J lost 1 base, with 15 bases between them. The CDR3 covers 16 residues. CDR3 in DNA: TGTGCCAGCAGCCCATCTTCTAGCGTTTCCTACAATGAGCAGTTCTTC. Residues: CASSPSSSVSYNEQFF.

This clone showed up just a few times. This rearrangement joins TRBV11-2 to TRBJ2-5; 10 nucleotides align to TRBD1. This CDR3 has 16 amino acids. CDR1 is SGHAT and CDR2 is FQNNGV in the germline V gene. V dropped 0 bases and J dropped 5; count of bases not matched to a gene: 6. The CDR3 DNA sequence: TGTGCCAGCAGCTTAGATATGGACAGGGGGTATGAGACCCAGTACTTC. Its translation: CASSLDMDRGYETQYF.

The table lists this clone with a few counts. The CDR3, as DNA: TGTGCCAGCACCCGAAGGCGGATCGGCACTGAAGCTTTCTTT. Protein: CASTRRRIGTEAFF. The rearrangement uses TRBV7-2 and TRBJ1-1; D ambiguous. The CDR3 is 14 amino acids. Germline V gene sequence: CDR1 SGHTA, CDR2 FQGNSA. The ends were cut back, 7 bases at V and 4 bases at J, with 16 bases in the middle. The variable domain in full, completed from reference TRBV7-2 and TRBJ1-1, reads GAGVSQSPSNKVTEKGKDVELRCDPISGHTALYWYRQSLGQGLEFLIYFQGNSAPDKSGLPSDRFSAERTGGSVSTLTIQRTQQEDSAVYLCASTRRRIGTEAFFGQGTRLTVV.

This chain joins TRBV27 and TRBJ2-7, with TRBD2 matching 10 bases. Germline CDR1 MNHEY, CDR2 SMNVEV (reference sequence). The V and J ends lost 11 bases and 0 bases, in that order; junction bases with no gene match: 10. This CDR3 has 15 amino acids. CDR3 sequence: CAVKREGLFSYEQYF. In nucleotides, the CDR3 is TGTGCCGTCAAGCGGGAGGGTTTATTCTCCTACGAGCAGTACTTC.

This sequence joins TRBV30 and TRBJ1-2, with D hard to call. Deletions cut 2 bases from V and 4 bases from J, with 17 bases between. The CDR3 totals 15 residues. Germline V CDR1 and CDR2: GTSNPN, SVGIG (reference sequence). This CDR3 reads CAWSWSGLTSYGYTF. CDR3 DNA: TGTGCCTGGAGTTGGTCTGGGTTGACAAGCTATGGCTACACCTTC.

The table lists this clone with a few counts. V gene TRBV28 combines with J gene TRBJ2-7; D remains ambiguous. The CDR3 has 13 amino acids. Looked up from germline, CDR1 is MDHEN and CDR2 is SYDVKM. V shed 6 bases and J shed 5 bases, with 14 bases lying between them. CDR3 in DNA: TGTGCCAGCAGCTCAGACATTCGGAACGAGCAGTACTTC. Residues: CASSSDIRNEQYF.

The chain joins TRBV18 to TRBJ2-1; possibly TRBD2 for D (5 bases). The ends were cut back, 4 bases at V and 5 bases at J, with 6 bases in the middle. The CDR3 loop spans 12 amino acids. The germline V gene encodes CDR1 KGHSH and CDR2 LQKENI. CDR3: CASSLEDNEQFF. The CDR3 nucleotides read TGTGCCAGCTCACTGGAGGACAATGAGCAGTTCTTC.